This TCR beta chain appears in the sequencing data of a study of blood T cell repertoires in COVID-19. About the research overall: T cells, B-cell-depleted T cells, or PBMCs provided the cDNA or gDNA that served as material.

Germline assignment: CDR1 WNHNN and CDR2 SYGVQD (reference sequence). The CDR3 totals 14 residues. J gave up 11 bases and V 5 bases, and 9 bases lay outside the gene matches. Profiling relied on immunoSEQ multiplex PCR, and the TCRdb table lists in-frame clones only, not all of them. The sample has more than 250,000 clones, about nine tenths seen once. The receptor comes from a man in his forties or fifties with active or convalescent COVID-19. The sequenced sample consisted of peripheral blood. This chain uses TRBV10-1 with TRBJ1-4; 9 positions match TRBD1. CDR3 sequence reads: CASSFDRTGVKLFF. The CDR3 DNA reads TGCGCCAGCAGTTTCGACCGGACAGGGGTGAAACTGTTTTTT.